A single sample gave rise to the 22 T cell receptor beta chains below, sequenced in a study of Graves' ophthalmopathy and Graves' hyperthyroidism. From RNA, the CDR3 regions of TCR beta chains were amplified and sequenced. RT-PCR was first run with HTBI primers, then multiplex PCR in a second round. TCRdb re-derived calls from the multiplex PCR reads in MiXCR, one entry per CDR3 protein. The sample lists about 500,000 distinct CDR3 sequences; less than 40% were seen once. The specimen was peripheral blood or thyroid tissue (not recorded which). The origin of the receptors is an adult man with Graves' hyperthyroidism.

This clonotype was found many times. The chain uses TRBV7-2 and TRBJ1-6; 10 nucleotides line up with TRBD1. J was trimmed by 9 bases and V by 5 bases; bases with no gene match: 10. The CDR3 spans 16 residues. Germline V gene data show CDR1 as SGHTA and CDR2 as FQGNSA. The CDR3 DNA reads TGTGCCAGCAGCCTCCATAGGACAGGGGGAGGTTCACCCCTCCACTTT. This encodes CASSLHRTGGGSPLHF. The full variable domain, in which reference TRBV7-2 and TRBJ1-6 provide the parts outside the CDR3, is GAGVSQSPSNKVTEKGKDVELRCDPISGHTALYWYRQSLGQGLEFLIYFQGNSAPDKSGLPSDRFSAERTGGSVSTLTIQRTQQEDSAVYLCASSLHRTGGGSPLHFGNGTRLTVT.

This clonotype was counted many times. The J gene is TRBJ1-2, the V gene TRBV6-5, with D possibly being TRBD1 (5 bases). V lost 5 bases to trimming and J lost 5 bases, with 18 bases between them. CDR1 and CDR2 from the germline V gene are MNHEY and SVGAGI. The CDR3 loop spans 15 amino acids. CDR3 loop: CASSEVGGEKYGYTF. The CDR3 DNA reads TGTGCCAGCAGTGAAGTTGGAGGGGAGAAGTATGGCTACACCTTC.

The rearrangement links TRBV5-8 to TRBJ2-3; D is uncertain. The V gene's germline CDR1 is SGHTS and CDR2 YDEGEE. The length of the CDR3 is 16 residues. With 1 base removed from V and 2 bases from J, the gap between germline ends came to 14 bases. The CDR3 region has the DNA TGTGCCAGCAGCTTGTCGACCAGACTGAACACAGATACGCAGTATTTT. Amino acids: CASSLSTRLNTDTQYF.

This clonotype was observed at least ten times. V gene TRBV5-8 combines with J gene TRBJ1-3, with D unresolved. The CDR3 consists of 16 residues. The V gene lost 0 bases and the J gene lost 0 bases, with 10 bases spanning the gap. Looked up from germline, CDR1 is SGHTS and CDR2 is YDEGEE. Written as DNA, the CDR3 is TGTGCCAGCAGCTTGGAAAGTGAGATCTCTGGAAACACCATATATTTT. Its protein product is CASSLESEISGNTIYF.

The sample holds a few counts of this clonotype. The chain combines TRBV7-9 with TRBJ2-2, with D perhaps TRBD1 (5 bases). The CDR3 sequence is 11 residues long. Between the trimmed V and J ends, which lost 9 bases and 4 bases, there was a span of 6 bases. Germline loops: CDR1 SEHNR, CDR2 FQNEAQ (reference sequence). This CDR3 reads CARDSTGELFF. The DNA of the CDR3 is TGTGCCAGAGACAGCACCGGGGAGCTGTTTTTT.

Worth noting for this clonotype: Being one base from a much bigger clone, this may be a read error. The rearrangement links TRBV6-6 to TRBJ1-2; TRBD1 might be the D (6 bases). CDR3 length equals 14 residues. The V gene lost 5 bases and the J gene lost 8 bases, with 18 bases spanning the gap. Germline CDR1 and CDR2: MNHNY and SVGAGI (reference sequence). In DNA form, the CDR3 reads TGTGCCAGCAGTCACGAGCTGGGGGCAGGAGGCTACACCTTC. Its translation: CASSHELGAGGYTF.

This clonotype was found many times. The gene calls are TRBV11-2 and TRBJ2-7, with TRBD2 matching over 7 bases. CDR1 SGHAT and CDR2 FQNNGV come from the germline V gene. The CDR3 has 14 amino acids. The ends lost 5 bases at V and 3 bases at J; junction bases unmatched: 7. This chain's CDR3 is CASSLRGEIYEQYF. The CDR3 nucleotides are TGTGCCAGCAGCCTCCGGGGGGAAATCTACGAGCAGTACTTC.

The chain combines TRBV29-1 with TRBJ1-1; 9 bases are shared with TRBD1. Per germline, CDR1 SQVTM and CDR2 ANQGSEA. The trim removed 6 bases at V and 5 bases at J, leaving 7 bases unmatched. The CDR3 runs 13 residues. CDR3 in DNA: TGCAGCGTGGGACAGGGTAGACAGACTGAAGCTTTCTTT. The encoded protein is CSVGQGRQTEAFF.

About this clonotype itself: Given the absence of the conserved phenylalanine or tryptophan at the CDR3 end, a read error is likely. CDR3 sequence reads: CACLRAPNTGELFS. The CDR3 DNA reads TGTGCCTGCCTCCGGGCTCCGAACACCGGGGAGCTGTTTTCT. The J gene is TRBJ2-2, the V gene TRBV10-3; no clear D gene. This CDR3 is built from 14 residues. Germline loops: CDR1 ENHRY, CDR2 SYGVKD. Trimming took 11 bases from V and 0 from J, leaving 13 bases between them.

V is TRBV12-3 or TRBV12-4 and J is TRBJ2-7, with TRBD2 as a possible D gene (5 bases). V lost 7 bases to trimming and J lost 0 bases, with 7 bases between them. The CDR3 sequence is 12 residues long. The CDR3: CASIRDSYEQYF. The CDR3 nucleotides read TGTGCCAGCATTCGGGACTCCTACGAGCAGTACTTC.

The chain has TRBV20-1 and TRBJ1-5; D not resolved. The CDR3 covers 13 residues. Trimming took off 6 bases at V and 5 bases at J, with 14 bases between the two ends. CDR1 DFQATT and CDR2 SNEGSKA come from the germline V gene (reference sequence). The CDR3: CSALVTGYQPQHF. CDR3 bases: TGCAGTGCCCTCGTGACTGGGTATCAGCCCCAGCATTTT.

This clonotype was found many times. The chain is built from TRBV5-1 and TRBJ1-2, with D uncertain. The CDR3 has 14 residues. V gave up 0 bases and J gave up 3 bases, with 9 bases separating them. Looked up from germline, CDR1 is SGHRS and CDR2 is YFSETQ. In DNA, the CDR3 is TGCGCCAGCAGCTTGGCGGGAGCTGACTATGGCTACACCTTC. The encoded protein is CASSLAGADYGYTF.

The sample holds many counts of this clonotype. This rearrangement joins TRBV4-1 to TRBJ1-5, with D possibly matching TRBD1 (5 bases). The V end was cut by 1 base, the J end by 7 bases, with 14 bases between. CDR1 is MGHRA and CDR2 is YSYEKL in the germline V gene. CDR3 size: 15 residues. CDR3: CASSQVGQGRQPQHF. Written as DNA, the CDR3 is TGCGCCAGCAGCCAAGTCGGGCAGGGACGACAGCCCCAGCATTTT.

This clonotype was found a few times. This chain connects TRBV6-5 to TRBJ1-5; D is undetermined. Trimming cost V 4 bases and J 4 bases, with 11 bases left between them. Germline-derived CDR1 and CDR2 are MNHEY and SVGAGI. This CDR3 region has 14 residues. Here the CDR3 reads CASSSGFRNQPQHF. As DNA, the CDR3 is TGTGCCAGCAGTTCCGGGTTCAGAAATCAGCCCCAGCATTTT.

Ten or more counts support this clonotype. This chain uses TRBV5-8 with TRBJ1-1; possible D gene TRBD1, 5 bases. Between the trimmed V and J ends, which lost 4 bases and 4 bases, there was a span of 20 bases. CDR1 is SGHTS, CDR2 YDEGEE, per germline. This CDR3 has 16 amino acids. CDR3 sequence reads: CASSPLGENGGTEAFF. As DNA, the CDR3 is TGTGCCAGCAGCCCCCTGGGGGAGAATGGGGGCACTGAAGCTTTCTTT.

In this sample, this clonotype turned up a few times. This chain connects TRBV10-3 to TRBJ2-2, with 12 bases matching TRBD1. Trimming took 5 bases from V and 7 from J; bases not matched to a gene: 8. Germline assignment: CDR1 ENHRY and CDR2 SYGVKD. The CDR3 consists of 16 residues. CDR3 sequence: CAISTSRDRGHGELFF. CDR3 DNA sequence: TGTGCCATCAGTACCTCTCGGGACAGGGGGCACGGGGAGCTGTTTTTT.

As DNA, the CDR3 is TGTGCCAGCAGTGAAACGGGAGAAAATTCACCCCTCCACTTT. This encodes CASSETGENSPLHF. The V gene is TRBV6-1, the J gene TRBJ1-6; D remains ambiguous. The germline CDR1 and CDR2 sequences are MNHNS and SASEGT. This CDR3 has 14 residues. With 2 bases removed from V and 7 bases from J, the gap between germline ends came to 9 bases.

This clonotype was counted a single time. One end of the junction does not line up with germline, which may come from a read error. The V call is TRBV7-2, the J call TRBJ1-5, with D unresolved. The length of the CDR3 is 14 residues. Germline lookup yields CDR1 SGHTA and CDR2 FQGNSA. The CDR3: CASSLDGYNEPQHF. The CDR3 coding sequence is TGTGCCAGCAGCTTAGACGGGTACAATGAGCCCCAGCATTTT.

Worth noting for this clonotype: This may be a read error, as it is one base from a much larger clone. V is TRBV20-1 and J is TRBJ1-3; D is unresolved. The V gene's germline CDR1 is DFQATT and CDR2 SNEGSKA (reference sequence). V gave up 0 bases and J gave up 6 bases, with 12 bases separating them. This CDR3 region has 14 residues. CDR3 sequence (DNA): TGCAGTGCTAGAGAAGACTTTCCTAAAAACACCATATATTTT. Translation: CSAREDFPKNTIYF.

The chain employs TRBV29-1 and TRBJ1-5; 7 bases fit TRBD1. This CDR3 is 15 amino acids long. V lost 7 bases, J lost 2 bases, and 11 bases stayed unmatched. Germline V gene lookup returns CDR1 SQVTM and CDR2 ANQGSEA. The CDR3 DNA sequence: TGCAGCGCCCACGCACAGGGGCCGGGCAATCAGCCCCAGCATTTT. Its protein product is CSAHAQGPGNQPQHF.

There are many counts of this clonotype. V gene TRBV7-2 combines with J gene TRBJ2-2, with D possibly TRBD1 on 6 matching bases. V lost 6 bases and J 7 bases, leaving 15 bases between the germline ends. Germline lookup yields CDR1 SGHTA and CDR2 FQGNSA. The CDR3 is 14 amino acids. The CDR3 spells CASSQSRDNGELFF. CDR3 nucleotide sequence: TGTGCCAGCAGTCAGAGCCGGGACAACGGGGAGCTGTTTTTT.

This clonotype has a count of ten or more. The chain carries TRBV29-1 and TRBJ2-7; no reliable D call. In germline, CDR1 is SQVTM, CDR2 ANQGSEA. Trimming cost V 2 bases and J 5 bases, with 7 bases left between them. The CDR3 length is 11 residues. CDR3 DNA sequence: TGCAGCGTTGAACGGCAGAACGAGCAGTACTTC. It encodes CSVERQNEQYF.